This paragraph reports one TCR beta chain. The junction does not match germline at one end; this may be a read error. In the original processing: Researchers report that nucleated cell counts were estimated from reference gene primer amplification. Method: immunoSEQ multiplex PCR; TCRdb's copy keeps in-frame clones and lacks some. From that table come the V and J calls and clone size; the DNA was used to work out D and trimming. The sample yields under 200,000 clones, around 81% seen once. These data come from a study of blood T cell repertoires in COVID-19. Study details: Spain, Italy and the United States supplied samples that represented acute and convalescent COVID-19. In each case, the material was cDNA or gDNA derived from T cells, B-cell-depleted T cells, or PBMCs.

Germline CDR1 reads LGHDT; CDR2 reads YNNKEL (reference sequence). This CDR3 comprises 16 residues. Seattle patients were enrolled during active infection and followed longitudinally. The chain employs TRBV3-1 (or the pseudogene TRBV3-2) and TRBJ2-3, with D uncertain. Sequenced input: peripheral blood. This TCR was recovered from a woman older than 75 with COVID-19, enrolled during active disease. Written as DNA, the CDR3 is TGTGCCAGCAGTCAAGCAAGTCTCCTGAGGACAGATACGCAGTATTTT. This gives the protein CASSQASLLRTDTQYF.